This TCR beta chain was recorded in a study of blood T cell repertoires in COVID-19 (dated by TCRdb to about 2020). About the study as a whole: Collaborator samples came from the United States, Italy and Spain and covered acute and convalescent phases of COVID-19. The material from the prospective study consisted of cDNA or gDNA derived from T cells, B-cell-depleted T cells, or PBMCs. Subjects who had been exposed to COVID-19, were actively infected with it, or had recovered from it provided the deeply sampled blood TCRbeta repertoires that made up the dataset. The repertoires were released in a freely available public database meant as a resource for research on the immune response to SARS-CoV-2. The samples were drawn from two sources: the first 160 participants of the ongoing ImmuneRACE study, and 1,000 to 1,500 subjects contributed by 6 global collaborators. Nearly every sample came with metadata listing a de-identified subject ID, COVID-19 status, age in years and sex. Where available, HLA class I and class II types were obtained from metadata supplied by the sample provider rather than from assay-based typing.

Each collaborating institution followed its own protocols to collect whole blood in K2EDTA tubes. For TCRbeta analysis, collaborators shipped samples in one of three forms: frozen whole blood, isolated PBMCs, or DNA extracted from either of those sample types. On this clone itself: Its antigen target is currently unknown. Per-nucleotide qualities are absent, and no much larger clonotype sits a single base away.

Points the paper makes about the study in general: How much clinical and demographic metadata was included differed by source and by participant, and the metadata was provided uncurated.

TCRbeta CDR3 regions were amplified from genomic DNA using the immunoSEQ Assay, a bias-controlled multiplex PCR. From the authors' description of their analysis: The number of nucleated cells in each sample was estimated from the amplification of reference gene primers within the assay. Sequence reads were collapsed and filtered to measure the absolute abundance of every unique TCRbeta CDR3 rearrangement. For each sample, productive Simpson clonality was calculated as the square root of Simpson's diversity index across productive rearrangements. TCRdb holds this immuneACCESS table with in-frame rearrangements only. Some clones are missing; in checked studies, unresolved V genes explain under half, and the rest has no known cause. The V and J calls and the clone size are those of that table, but D and trimming were determined from the DNA. The sample yields 120,000 or so clones; roughly 82% were counted once. More than 15% of the sample is in the top ten clones.

The CDR3 goes from the cysteine to the phenylalanine over 16 residues. Of all the DNA, just the CDR3 is kept, 48 bases in frame from base 1. The V end loses 3 bases and the J end loses 6 bases, and a stretch of 16 bases separates them. The germline V gene specifies KGHDR as CDR1 and SFDVKD as CDR2. The origin of this receptor is a woman in her fifties or sixties with acute or convalescent COVID-19. Sequencing was done on a sample of peripheral blood. The V and J genes are TRBV24-1 and TRBJ2-2, and TRBD1 may be the D gene, going by 5 matching bases. The CDR3 in this case is CATSDNQGFGSGELFF. DNA sequence: TGTGCCACCAGTGATAACCAGGGTTTTGGATCCGGGGAGCTGTTTTTT.